Listed below are T cell receptor beta chains from one sample, sequenced in a study of T cells in Graves' hyperthyroidism and ophthalmopathy. TCRdb passed the multiplex PCR reads through MiXCR, listing each CDR3 protein once. The top ten clones hold 15% to 20% of a sample with 500,000 to 700,000 distinct CDR3 sequences, around 15% of them seen once. The sequenced sample was blood. The receptors were gathered from a young woman with Graves' hyperthyroidism. The CDR3 runs from the conserved cysteine through the conserved F or W. Where a row states a size, it is once, few, many or the class of an expanded clone; other rows omit it.

J gene	clone size	CDR3 length	V gene	CDR3 protein
TRBJ2-5	many	15	TRBV12-3/TRBV12-4	CASRWTSGGEETQYF
TRBJ2-7	-	15	TRBV18	CASSPPGLKIYEQYF
TRBJ2-1	many	12	TRBV7-2	CASSLGSDEQFF
TRBJ1-1	many	12	TRBV7-2	CASSSYQGQAFF
TRBJ2-1	many	15	TRBV12-3/TRBV12-4	CASTRGLADYNEQFF
-	few	15	TRBV28	CASTETPPRGDTQHF
TRBJ1-5	-	15	TRBV3-1	CASSPGTGVGQPQHF
TRBJ2-7	many	17	TRBV28	CASSLDPSGRVSYEQYF
TRBJ2-7	few	14	TRBV30	CAWSDGGSGYEQYF
TRBJ1-4	many	15	TRBV10-2	CASSESDRGGEKLFF
TRBJ1-1	-	14	TRBV12-3/TRBV12-4	CASSPGGRDAEAFF
TRBJ1-6	-	13	TRBV15	CATSGWDNSPLHF
TRBJ1-2	few	15	TRBV4-3	CASSPGSGLAYGYTF
TRBJ2-7	many	14	TRBV5-1	CASSLAGWAYEQYF
TRBJ1-4	many	15	TRBV7-2	CASSLELGTNEKLFF
TRBJ2-1	many	14	TRBV28	CASRKGLAGTEQFF
TRBJ2-4	few	15	TRBV20-1	CSAGAGALAKNIQYF
TRBJ2-7	-	12	TRBV20-1	CSARERDSVFGF
TRBJ1-6	-	16	TRBV6-1	CASLREESSYNSPLHF
TRBJ1-5	once	14	TRBV10-2	CASSESGGGQPQHF
TRBJ2-3	many	14	TRBV6-4	CASSQLPHTDTQYF
TRBJ2-7	-	16	TRBV5-1	CASSPGLTPDPYEQYF
TRBJ2-1	-	17	TRBV29-1	CSVWAMGLVSSYNKQFF
TRBJ2-1	few	15	TRBV4-2	CASSQDWDRGNEQFF
TRBJ2-2	-	13	TRBV15	CATSTGNTGELFF
TRBJ1-5	few	17	TRBV7-6	CASSLVPPGVSNQPQHF
TRBJ2-7	few	16	TRBV4-3	CASSRGTGTNSYEQYF
TRBJ1-1	-	13	TRBV10-1	CASSVDISSEAFF
TRBJ2-3	-	14	TRBV7-2	CASRNDPRGDTQYF
TRBJ2-7	many	12	TRBV5-1	CASNGSGDEQYF
TRBJ2-1	many	15	TRBV29-1	CSVADGTVTNNEQFF
TRBJ1-2	-	14	TRBV27	CASSLSGTPYGYTF
TRBJ2-2	-	13	TRBV30	CAWTGANTGELFF
TRBJ1-6	many	12	TRBV20-1	CSARVNETPLHF
TRBJ1-4	-	14	TRBV6-1	CASRPGPTNEKLFF
TRBJ1-1	many	17	TRBV19	CASSIVVWGRGGTEAFF
TRBJ1-1	many	13	TRBV6-1	CASSTEDSAEAFF
TRBJ2-5	many	17	TRBV20-1	CSARDLVAGAFEETQYF